The clone carrying this T cell receptor (beta chain) was observed a handful of times. TCRdb redid the calling of the RT-PCR reads with MiXCR, one entry per CDR3 protein. The sample lists 860,000 or so distinct CDR3 sequences; 21% were seen once. V lost 0 bases and J lost 2, with 6 bases in between. CDR3 length: 13 residues. The germline V gene encodes CDR1 SGHTS and CDR2 YDEGEE. These data originate in a study of response to subunit inactivated influenza vaccine. The sample here was PBMCs from blood, taken 4 to 6 days after vaccination. This sequence was found in a man aged 45-60 years who received an inactivated influenza vaccine. The genes are TRBV5-8 and TRBJ2-7; D unclear. The CDR3 DNA sequence: TGTGCCAGCAGCTTGGTACAGCCCTACGAGCAGTACTTC. This translates into CASSLVQPYEQYF. Supplemented by reference TRBV5-8 and TRBJ2-7, the full variable domain reads EAGVTQSPTHLIKTRGQQATLRCSPISGHTSVYWYQQALGLGLQFLLWYDEGEERNRGNFPPRFSGRQFPNYSSELNVNALELEDSALYLCASSLVQPYEQYFGPGTRLTVT.